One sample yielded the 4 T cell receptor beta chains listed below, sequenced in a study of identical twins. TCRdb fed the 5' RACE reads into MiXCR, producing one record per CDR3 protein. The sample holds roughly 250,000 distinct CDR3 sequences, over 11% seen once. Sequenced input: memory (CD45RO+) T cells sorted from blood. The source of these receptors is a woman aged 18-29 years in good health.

The CDR3 is CSASAGTGELFF. Here the CDR3 DNA reads TGCAGTGCTAGTGCTGGCACCGGGGAGCTGTTTTTT. The rearrangement uses TRBV20-1 and TRBJ2-2; D is unresolved. CDR1 DFQATT and CDR2 SNEGSKA come from the germline V gene (reference sequence). The length of the CDR3 is 12 residues. V lost 3 bases to trimming and J lost 4 bases, with 6 bases between them.

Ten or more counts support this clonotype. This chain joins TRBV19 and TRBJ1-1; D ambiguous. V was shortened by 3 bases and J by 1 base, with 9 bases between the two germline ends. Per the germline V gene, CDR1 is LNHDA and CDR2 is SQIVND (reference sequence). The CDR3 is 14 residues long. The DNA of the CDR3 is TGTGCCAGTAGTATGGGTAGGTCGAACACTGAAGCTTTCTTT. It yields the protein CASSMGRSNTEAFF. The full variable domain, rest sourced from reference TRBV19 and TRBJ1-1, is DGGITQSPKYLFRKEGQNVTLSCEQNLNHDAMYWYRQDPGQGLRLIYYSQIVNDFQKGDIAEGYSVSREKKESFPLTVTSAQKNPTAFYLCASSMGRSNTEAFFGQGTRLTVV.

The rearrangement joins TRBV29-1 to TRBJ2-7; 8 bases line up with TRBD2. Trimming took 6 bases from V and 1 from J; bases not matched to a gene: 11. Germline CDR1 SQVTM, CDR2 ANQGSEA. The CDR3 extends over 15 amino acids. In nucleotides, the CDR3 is TGCAGCGTGCCCAGACTGGTAGCGGGGTCCTACGAGCAGTACTTC. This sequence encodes CSVPRLVAGSYEQYF.

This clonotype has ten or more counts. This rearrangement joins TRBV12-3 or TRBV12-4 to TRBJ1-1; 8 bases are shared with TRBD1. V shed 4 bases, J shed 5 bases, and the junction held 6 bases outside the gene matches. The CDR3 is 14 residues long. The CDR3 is CASSSDRAGTEAFF. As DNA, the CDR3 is TGTGCCAGCAGTTCGGACAGGGCCGGAACTGAAGCTTTCTTT.